These 27 T cell receptor beta chains originate from one sample sequenced in a study of vaccination and CD4 T cells after COVID-19. This sample's treatment: roughly 10-day PBMC culture with coronavirus spike peptide pools or control peptides (ViraFEST assay). Their target antigens are unknown. Oncomine TCR Beta short-read sequencing was applied to DNA from cultured CD4+ T cells. Using its own MiXCR run on the PCR reads, TCRdb lists one record per CDR3 protein. The sample includes roughly 22,000 distinct CDR3 sequences, 30% to 35% of them seen just once. Sequencing was performed on cultured CD4+ T cells from blood. The origin of the receptors is a human donor with COVID-19.

This chain links TRBV12-3 or TRBV12-4 with TRBJ2-5, with D perhaps being TRBD1 or TRBD2 (5 bases each). Trimming cost V 4 bases and J 5 bases, with 11 bases left between them. CDR3 length: 13 residues. The CDR3 DNA reads TGTGCCAGCAGTTGGGGACGAGGGGAGACCCAGTACTTC. Translating gives CASSWGRGETQYF.

This clonotype turned up a few times. The rearrangement joins TRBV6-1 to TRBJ2-2, with D possibly TRBD1 on 5 matching bases. The CDR3 spans 14 residues. Germline loops: CDR1 MNHNS, CDR2 SASEGT. V was trimmed by 6 bases and J by 6 bases, leaving 14 bases between them. The CDR3 loop reads CASSPDWGSGELFF. CDR3 nucleotide sequence: TGTGCCAGCAGCCCCGATTGGGGCTCCGGGGAGCTGTTTTTT.

The V and J genes are TRBV20-1 and TRBJ2-1, with 13 bases fitting TRBD2. The V segment lost 6 bases and the J segment 7 bases; nucleotides outside the gene matches: 15. Germline CDR1 is DFQATT and CDR2 is SNEGSKA (reference sequence). The CDR3 contains 17 residues. CDR3 nucleotides: TGCAGTGCAGCTCACTCCACTAGCGGGGGGGAACGAAATGAGCAGTTCTTC. Protein sequence: CSAAHSTSGGERNEQFF.

This rearrangement joins TRBV12-3 or TRBV12-4 to TRBJ2-1; D gene uncertain. The CDR3 is made up of 17 amino acids. Trimming removed 0 bases at V and 1 base at J, with 13 bases between. The CDR3: CASSLALSERSYNEQFF. Written as DNA, the CDR3 is TGTGCCAGCAGTTTAGCGCTTTCAGAGAGATCCTACAATGAGCAGTTCTTC.

The chain joins TRBV9 to TRBJ2-3, with 12 bases identical to TRBD2. The CDR3 runs to 19 residues. V was clipped by 3 bases and J by 0 bases; unmatched bases: 11. From germline, CDR1 is SGDLS and CDR2 YYNGEE. The CDR3 sequence: CASSEGRLAGAGSTDTQYF. The CDR3 DNA follows: TGTGCCAGCAGCGAGGGACGACTAGCGGGGGCCGGGAGCACAGATACGCAGTATTTT.

The CDR3 DNA sequence: TGTGCCAGCAGTACGCCGCCGGGACAGGGAAATGGCTACACCTTC. Translating it yields CASSTPPGQGNGYTF. This chain connects TRBV2 to TRBJ1-2; 9 nucleotides match TRBD1. With V trimmed by 5 bases and J by 6 bases, 10 bases remained unmatched. The CDR3 runs to 15 residues. Germline V lookup: CDR1 SNHLY, CDR2 FYNNEI.

This chain links TRBV7-6 with TRBJ2-5; no clear D gene. Germline values: CDR1 SGHVS, CDR2 FNYEAQ. There are 12 residues in the CDR3. V lost 0 bases and J 2 bases, leaving 1 base between the germline ends. For the CDR3, the DNA is TGTGCCAGCAGCTTAGCGCAAGAGACCCAGTACTTC. Translation gives CASSLAQETQYF.

This sequence joins TRBV20-1 and TRBJ1-2, with TRBD1 matching over 9 bases. The V gene's germline CDR1 is DFQATT and CDR2 SNEGSKA (reference sequence). Trimming removed 6 bases from V and 7 bases from J; junction bases left unmatched: 9. The CDR3 totals 13 residues. The DNA for the CDR3 is TGCAGTGCAACCGGGACAGGGACAGGTGGCTACACCTTC. It specifies CSATGTGTGGYTF.

V usage is TRBV6-4 and J usage is TRBJ2-2; D uncertain. CDR1 is MRHNA, CDR2 SNTAGT, per germline. Trimming took off 0 bases at V and 5 bases at J, with 7 bases between the two ends. The CDR3 length is 14 residues. CDR3 region: CASSDSARTGELFF. The CDR3 region has the DNA TGTGCCAGCAGTGACTCGGCTAGGACCGGGGAGCTGTTTTTT.

The CDR3 here is CASSSAGEWNTIYF. As DNA, the CDR3 is TGTGCCAGCAGCTCAGCAGGGGAGTGGAACACCATATATTTT. V is TRBV5-4 and J is TRBJ1-3; possible D gene TRBD1, 6 bases. V lost 3 bases and J lost 7, with 14 bases in between. Germline loops: CDR1 SGHNT, CDR2 YYREEE (reference sequence). The CDR3 sequence is 14 residues long. The full variable domain, its missing parts supplied by reference TRBV5-4 and TRBJ1-3, is ETGVTQSPTHLIKTRGQQVTLRCSSQSGHNTVSWYQQALGQGPQFIFQYYREEENGRGNFPPRFSGLQFPNYSSELNVNALELDDSALYLCASSSAGEWNTIYFGEGSWLTVV.

This clonotype was seen only a few times. The chain is built from TRBV30 and TRBJ1-5; possibly TRBD1 for D (6 bases). V dropped 0 bases and J dropped 5 bases, with 14 bases sitting between them. The germline gives CDR1 GTSNPN, CDR2 SVGIG (reference sequence). There are 15 residues in the CDR3. CDR3 sequence: CAWSVQGGAYQPQHF. CDR3 nucleotide sequence: TGTGCCTGGAGTGTACAGGGCGGCGCTTATCAGCCCCAGCATTTT. Combining the CDR3 with reference TRBV30 and TRBJ1-5 gives the whole variable domain SQTIHQWPATLVQPVGSPLSLECTVEGTSNPNLYWYRQAAGRGLQLLFYSVGIGQISSEVPQNLSASRPQDRQFILSSKKLLLSDSGFYLCAWSVQGGAYQPQHFGDGTRLSIL.

The gene calls are TRBV7-2 and TRBJ1-2; tentative D call: TRBD1 (6 bases). Germline V lookup: CDR1 SGHTA, CDR2 FQGNSA. The CDR3 length is 14 residues. V was pared by 2 bases and J by 8 bases, with 15 bases between. The CDR3: CASSLPPGEGGYTF. The CDR3 DNA reads as TGTGCCAGCAGCTTACCCCCAGGGGAAGGCGGCTACACCTTC.

The chain carries TRBV7-2 and TRBJ2-2, with D uncertain. Trimming shortened V by 4 bases and J by 0 bases, and 9 bases separated the two germline ends. Looked up from germline, CDR1 is SGHTA and CDR2 is FQGNSA. The CDR3 runs to 15 residues. CDR3 amino acids: CASSSPGPNTGELFF. CDR3 DNA: TGTGCCAGCAGCTCCCCCGGGCCGAACACCGGGGAGCTGTTTTTT.

The CDR3 coding sequence is TGTGCCAGCTCACCAGTTGACAGCCAGGGCTATGGCTACACCTTC. Amino acids: CASSPVDSQGYGYTF. The chain employs TRBV18 and TRBJ1-2, with D perhaps TRBD1 (5 bases). Trimming pared 2 bases from V and 4 bases from J, leaving 14 bases between. Germline V CDR1 and CDR2: KGHSH, LQKENI. The CDR3 runs to 15 residues.

The sample holds a few counts of this clonotype. The V call is TRBV12-3 or TRBV12-4, the J call TRBJ1-2; 7 bases map to TRBD1. This CDR3 has 14 amino acids. J gave up 6 bases and V 5 bases, and 9 bases lay outside the gene matches. CDR3 DNA sequence: TGTGCCAGCAGTCCGAAGACAGGGCCGGATGGCTACACCTTC. Its protein product is CASSPKTGPDGYTF.

The rearrangement links TRBV18 to TRBJ2-3; TRBD2 matches at 7 bases. The CDR3 is 14 amino acids. The germline CDR1 and CDR2 sequences are KGHSH and LQKENI. With 4 bases clipped from V and 2 bases from J, the junction kept 3 bases outside the gene matches. The CDR3 reads CASSRAGVTDTQYF. In DNA, the CDR3 is TGTGCCAGCTCACGGGCGGGGGTCACAGATACGCAGTATTTT.

The gene calls are TRBV28 and TRBJ2-3; D may be TRBD2 (5 bases). The CDR3 is 15 amino acids. V lost 8 bases and J 0 bases, leaving 15 bases between the germline ends. The germline V gene has CDR1 MDHEN and CDR2 SYDVKM. CDR3 DNA: TGTGCCAGCGAGAGGGAAGGGTATAGCACAGATACGCAGTATTTT. This encodes CASEREGYSTDTQYF.

V usage is TRBV12-3 or TRBV12-4 and J usage is TRBJ2-5; 8 bases agree with TRBD2. The CDR3 runs 15 residues. V lost 7 bases and J lost 5; bases outside the gene matches: 12. The CDR3 DNA is TGTGCCAGCATCCTAAGCCTAGCGGGCGGGGAGACCCAGTACTTC. The encoded protein is CASILSLAGGETQYF.

J is TRBJ2-6 and V is TRBV30, with D tentatively TRBD1 or TRBD2 (5 bases each). The germline gives CDR1 GTSNPN, CDR2 SVGIG (reference sequence). Trimming shortened V by 3 bases and J by 1 base, and 16 bases separated the two germline ends. The CDR3 extends over 17 amino acids. The CDR3 region has the DNA TGTGCCTGGAGGAGGGGAAGAATGGGGTCTGGGGCCAACGTCCTGACTTTC. It yields the protein CAWRRGRMGSGANVLTF.

The table lists this clonotype with a few counts. The rearrangement uses TRBV6-2 or TRBV6-3 and TRBJ2-3, with 8 bases lining up with TRBD2. The germline V gene encodes CDR1 MNHEY and CDR2 SVGEGT. V dropped 5 bases and J dropped 0; count of bases not matched to a gene: 7. The length of the CDR3 is 16 residues. Here the CDR3 reads CASSHRLATSTDTQYF. The CDR3 DNA is TGTGCCAGCAGTCATAGACTAGCGACTAGCACAGATACGCAGTATTTT.

The CDR3 here is CASSLGGDGSEQYF. DNA for the CDR3: TGTGCCAGCAGCTTAGGGGGAGACGGATCCGAGCAGTACTTC. The V and J genes are TRBV7-9 and TRBJ2-7, with D perhaps TRBD2 (5 bases). This CDR3 is 14 amino acids long. V dropped 1 base and J dropped 6 bases, with 13 bases sitting between them. Germline lookup yields CDR1 SEHNR and CDR2 FQNEAQ (reference sequence). Looking up the rest from reference TRBV7-9 and TRBJ2-7 gives the full variable domain: DTGVSQNPRHKITKRGQNVTFRCDPISEHNRLYWYRQTLGQGPEFLTYFQNEAQLEKSRLLSDRFSAERPKGSFSTLEIQRTEQGDSAMYLCASSLGGDGSEQYFGPGTRLTVT.

The table lists this clonotype with a few counts. This chain uses TRBV7-8 with TRBJ1-5; unclear D gene. Per the germline V gene, CDR1 is SGHVS and CDR2 is FQNEAQ. V shed 2 bases and J shed 0 bases, with 11 bases lying between them. The length of the CDR3 is 16 residues. Here the CDR3 DNA reads TGTGCCAGCAGCTTAAGGTCAGAGAATAGCAATCAGCCCCAGCATTTT. Amino acid sequence: CASSLRSENSNQPQHF.

The chain uses TRBV12-3 or TRBV12-4 and TRBJ2-1; 15 bases fit TRBD2. The CDR3 is 17 amino acids. Germline trimming cut 6 bases from V and 10 bases from J; bases unmatched to any gene: 13. CDR3 sequence: CASSLVLGLAGGREQFF. Written as DNA, the CDR3 is TGTGCCAGCAGCCTAGTACTCGGACTAGCGGGGGGGCGAGAGCAGTTCTTC.

CDR3 sequence (DNA): TGTGCCAGCAGCCCGGTTTACGGCGGTAACGAGCAGTACTTC. It yields the protein CASSPVYGGNEQYF. The rearrangement joins TRBV5-6 to TRBJ2-7, with D uncertain. The V gene's germline CDR1 is SGHDT and CDR2 YYEEEE. The CDR3 is 14 amino acids. V gave up 4 bases and J gave up 5 bases, with 16 bases separating them.

The V and J genes are TRBV7-8 and TRBJ2-7, with 7 bases lining up with TRBD2. The CDR3 consists of 13 residues. V lost 1 base, J lost 10 bases, and 7 bases stayed unmatched. Germline V gene data show CDR1 as SGHVS and CDR2 as FQNEAQ. CDR3: CASSLELGRAQYF. The CDR3 DNA is TGTGCCAGCAGCTTAGAGTTGGGGAGGGCTCAGTACTTC.

The V gene is TRBV12-3 or TRBV12-4, the J gene TRBJ2-5, with 7 bases fitting TRBD1. Losses at the gene ends were 5 bases for V and 3 bases for J; bases not matched to a gene: 3. The length of the CDR3 is 13 residues. CDR3 region: CASSGQVKETQYF. As DNA, the CDR3 is TGTGCCAGCAGTGGACAGGTGAAAGAGACCCAGTACTTC.

This clonotype turned up a few times. The chain is built from TRBV20-1 and TRBJ2-5; D is possibly TRBD1 or TRBD2 (5 bases each). Germline CDR1 DFQATT, CDR2 SNEGSKA (reference sequence). CDR3 length: 13 residues. V gave up 1 base and J gave up 9 bases, with 15 bases separating them. The CDR3: CSARGGAGGAQYF. Written as DNA, the CDR3 is TGCAGTGCTAGAGGAGGGGCGGGTGGGGCCCAGTACTTC.